Below are 8 T cell receptor beta chains sequenced from a single sample in a study of blood T cell repertoires in COVID-19. Some clones are missing from TCRdb's copy, which holds only in-frame ones; the method was immunoSEQ multiplex PCR. The sample records around 340,000 clones, 88% being singletons. Sequencing was done on a sample of PBMCs or T cells enriched from blood (not recorded which). Receptors originate from a woman aged 25 to 45 who had been exposed to COVID-19.

V is TRBV24-1 and J is TRBJ1-5, with 10 positions matching TRBD1. V gave up 7 bases and J gave up 1 base; unmatched junction bases: 9. This CDR3 contains 17 residues. The germline V gene encodes CDR1 KGHDR and CDR2 SFDVKD. The CDR3 DNA reads TGTGCCACCAGCCCCGGGACAGGGGCTATAAGCAATCAGCCCCAGCATTTT. Translation gives CATSPGTGAISNQPQHF.

DNA for the CDR3: TGTGCCAGTAGTACAAGCGTTAGCTCCTACAATGAGCAGTTCTTC. This translates into CASSTSVSSYNEQFF. The J gene is TRBJ2-1, the V gene TRBV19; no clear D gene. There are 15 residues in the CDR3. Trimming took 4 bases from V and 0 from J, leaving 10 bases between them. CDR1 LNHDA and CDR2 SQIVND come from the germline V gene (reference sequence).

The chain has TRBV18 and TRBJ2-3; 9 nucleotides match TRBD1. Germline V lookup: CDR1 KGHSH, CDR2 LQKENI. The ends lost 5 bases at V and 2 bases at J; junction bases unmatched: 5. The CDR3 length is 15 residues. The CDR3 nucleotides are TGTGCCAGCTCATCAGGACAGGGGATCACAGATACGCAGTATTTT. Encoded protein: CASSSGQGITDTQYF.

The chain uses TRBV24-1 and TRBJ1-6; TRBD1 agrees at 7 bases. The germline V gene has CDR1 KGHDR and CDR2 SFDVKD. This CDR3 is 13 amino acids long. Trimming at V came to 9 bases and at J to 7 bases, leaving 5 bases not matched to a gene. CDR3 residues: CATSDRANSPLHF. The CDR3 coding sequence is TGTGCCACCTCCGACAGGGCCAATTCACCCCTCCACTTT.

The chain is built from TRBV6-5 and TRBJ1-1; D perhaps matches TRBD1 (5 bases). Germline values: CDR1 MNHEY, CDR2 SVGAGI. Trimming stripped 0 bases from V and 3 bases from J, with 11 bases between. CDR3 length: 15 residues. The CDR3 protein is CASSYSGVVDTEAFF. DNA for the CDR3: TGTGCCAGCAGTTACTCAGGGGTAGTCGACACTGAAGCTTTCTTT.

This clone was seen only a few times. This chain joins TRBV7-9 and TRBJ2-7; D gene unclear. Germline lookup yields CDR1 SEHNR and CDR2 FQNEAQ (reference sequence). This CDR3 has 12 residues. Trimming cost V 1 base and J 6 bases, with 7 bases left between them. CDR3 protein: CASSLDHFEQYF. CDR3 DNA: TGTGCCAGCAGCTTAGACCACTTCGAGCAGTACTTC.

This chain joins TRBV28 and TRBJ2-3, with 8 positions matching TRBD1. The CDR3 has 15 residues. Germline V gives CDR1 MDHEN, CDR2 SYDVKM. Trimming removed 5 bases from V and 5 bases from J; junction bases left unmatched: 9. The CDR3 loop is CASSPTGQEKDTQYF. In nucleotides, the CDR3 is TGTGCCAGCAGTCCAACGGGACAGGAAAAAGATACGCAGTATTTT.

V usage is TRBV30 and J usage is TRBJ1-4, with D perhaps TRBD1 (6 bases). This CDR3 region has 15 residues. V lost 0 bases and J lost 7, with 15 bases in between. Per the germline V gene, CDR1 is GTSNPN and CDR2 is SVGIG (reference sequence). In DNA form, the CDR3 reads TGTGCCTGGAGTGTACCCCCCAGAGGGGGTGAAAAACTGTTTTTT. It encodes CAWSVPPRGGEKLFF.